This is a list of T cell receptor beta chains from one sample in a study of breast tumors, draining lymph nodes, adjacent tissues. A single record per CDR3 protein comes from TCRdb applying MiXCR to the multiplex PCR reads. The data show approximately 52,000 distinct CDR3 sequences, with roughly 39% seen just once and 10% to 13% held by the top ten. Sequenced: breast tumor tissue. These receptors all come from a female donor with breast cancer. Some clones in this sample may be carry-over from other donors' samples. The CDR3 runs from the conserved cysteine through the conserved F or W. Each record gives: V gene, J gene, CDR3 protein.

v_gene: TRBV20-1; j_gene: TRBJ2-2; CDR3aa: CSAGVLGVFDTGELFF
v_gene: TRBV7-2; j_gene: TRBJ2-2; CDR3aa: CASSPQPNTGELFF
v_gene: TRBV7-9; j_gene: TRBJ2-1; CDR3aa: CASSSKTSDLNEQFF
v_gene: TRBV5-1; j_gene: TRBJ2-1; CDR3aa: CASSLTTNNEQFF
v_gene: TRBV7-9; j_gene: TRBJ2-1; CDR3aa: CASSFRTRSEQFF
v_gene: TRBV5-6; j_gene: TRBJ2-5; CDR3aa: CASHRTGLAGVETQYF
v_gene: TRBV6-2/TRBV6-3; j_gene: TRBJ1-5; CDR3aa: CASSSQDRVGQPQHF
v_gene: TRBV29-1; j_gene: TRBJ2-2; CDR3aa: CSATASGPAGELFF
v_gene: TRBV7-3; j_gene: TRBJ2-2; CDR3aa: CASSLTSGTGELFF
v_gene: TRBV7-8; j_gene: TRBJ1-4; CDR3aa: CASSSSPGGTNEELFF
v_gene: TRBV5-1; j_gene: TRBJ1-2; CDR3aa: CASWRGGENSKYGYTF
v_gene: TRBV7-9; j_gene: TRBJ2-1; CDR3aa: CASSLIAVYNEQFF
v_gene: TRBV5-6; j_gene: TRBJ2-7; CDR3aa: CASSLVAEAYEQYF
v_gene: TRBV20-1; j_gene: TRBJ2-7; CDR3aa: CSARAPGQAIEQYF
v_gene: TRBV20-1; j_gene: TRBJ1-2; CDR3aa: CSARAGDYGYTF
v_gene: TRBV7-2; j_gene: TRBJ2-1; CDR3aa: CASSFTGTGYNEQFF
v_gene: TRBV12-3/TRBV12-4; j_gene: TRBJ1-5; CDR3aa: CASSITPGTGFGNQPQHF
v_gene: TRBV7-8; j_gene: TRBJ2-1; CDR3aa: CASSSGLAGVSSYNEQFF
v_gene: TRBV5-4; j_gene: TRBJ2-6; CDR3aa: CASSLESAANVLTF
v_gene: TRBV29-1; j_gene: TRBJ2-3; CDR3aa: CSVDQWDTDTQYF
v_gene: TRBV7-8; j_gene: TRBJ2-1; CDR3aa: CASSLVSGIAGIPSNEQFF
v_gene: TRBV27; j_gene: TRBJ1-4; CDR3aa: CASRGRGTFEKLFF
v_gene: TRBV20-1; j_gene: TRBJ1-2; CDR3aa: CSARDTTVYGYTF
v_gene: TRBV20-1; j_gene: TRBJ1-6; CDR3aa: CSARRQGASPLHF